One and the same sample provided the 27 T cell receptor beta chains below, sequenced in a study of control samples from healthy donors and cancer patients. Only in-frame clones appear in the TCRdb table, and some are missing; sequencing was by immunoSEQ multiplex PCR. This table holds 400,000 to 450,000 clones, 75% to 95% found once. The sequenced material came from PBMCs. The receptors originated from a man in his forties with head and neck cancer.

The V and J genes are TRBV4-1 and TRBJ2-1; 7 nucleotides agree with TRBD2. The germline CDR1 and CDR2 sequences are MGHRA and YSYEKL. This CDR3 comprises 16 residues. V lost 5 bases to trimming and J lost 6 bases; unmatched junction nucleotides: 13. CDR3 bases: TGCGCCAGCAGCTCACGGCAGACTCGCGGGAGCAATGAGCAGTTCTTC. Its translation is CASSSRQTRGSNEQFF.

This rearrangement joins TRBV18 to TRBJ2-7; D possibly matches TRBD1 or TRBD2 (5 bases each). Per the germline V gene, CDR1 is KGHSH and CDR2 is LQKENI. V was trimmed by 6 bases and J by 2 bases, leaving 14 bases between them. This CDR3 has 14 amino acids. The CDR3 DNA reads as TGTGCCAGCTCTGACGGGACGATGGCCTACGAGCAGTACTTC. Amino acid sequence: CASSDGTMAYEQYF.

V gene TRBV5-4 combines with J gene TRBJ2-5, with D unclear. The CDR3 contains 13 residues. The ends were cut back, 0 bases at V and 3 bases at J, with 6 bases in the middle. Germline assignment: CDR1 SGHNT and CDR2 YYREEE (reference sequence). The CDR3 DNA reads as TGTGCCAGCAGCTTGGAGCGTGAAGAGACCCAGTACTTC. Its protein product is CASSLEREETQYF.

The V and J genes are TRBV4-2 and TRBJ2-1; the D is unclear. The germline V gene has CDR1 LGHNA and CDR2 YNFKEQ. Trimming cost V 1 base and J 4 bases, with 8 bases left between them. There are 14 residues in the CDR3. CDR3 loop: CASSQVGKYNEQFF. CDR3 sequence (DNA): TGTGCCAGCAGCCAAGTTGGAAAGTACAATGAGCAGTTCTTC.

Turning to this clone: The identical CDR3 is also encoded by other nucleotide sequences in the sample. This chain links TRBV9 with TRBJ2-1; a weak D match, TRBD2 (5 bases). With 3 bases removed from V and 0 bases from J, the gap between germline ends came to 10 bases. From germline, CDR1 is SGDLS and CDR2 YYNGEE. The CDR3 extends over 15 amino acids. As DNA, the CDR3 is TGTGCCAGCAGCGCATCGGGGAGCTCCTACAATGAGCAGTTCTTC. This encodes CASSASGSSYNEQFF.

This clone was seen only a few times. The sample contains more than one DNA sequence encoding this CDR3. V is TRBV2 and J is TRBJ2-2; D may be TRBD2 (5 bases). Trimming left V 5 bases short and J 1 base short, with 11 bases between. CDR3 length: 15 residues. The germline gives CDR1 SNHLY, CDR2 FYNNEI. CDR3 sequence: CASSRQGGNTGELFF. In DNA, the CDR3 is TGTGCCAGCAGTCGCCAAGGAGGGAACACCGGGGAGCTGTTTTTT.

The chain uses TRBV6-2 or TRBV6-3 and TRBJ1-5; D remains ambiguous. Germline CDR1 and CDR2: MNHEY and SVGEGT. Trimming shortened V by 0 bases and J by 6 bases, and 6 bases separated the two germline ends. The CDR3 sequence is 13 residues long. CDR3 bases: TGTGCCAGCAGTTACTCGACGTTTCAGCCCCAGCATTTT. Encoded protein: CASSYSTFQPQHF.

The genes are TRBV29-1 and TRBJ1-1, with no clear D. Germline assignment: CDR1 SQVTM and CDR2 ANQGSEA. The CDR3 is made up of 14 amino acids. V dropped 1 base and J dropped 2 bases, with 11 bases sitting between them. The CDR3 is CSVEVGGSNTEAFF. DNA for the CDR3: TGCAGCGTTGAAGTCGGAGGTTCAAACACTGAAGCTTTCTTT.

The CDR3 nucleotides read TGTGCCAGCAGCTTACGGGACATCTCCTACAATGAGCAGTTCTTC. It specifies CASSLRDISYNEQFF. V is TRBV7-9 and J is TRBJ2-1; tentative D call: TRBD1 (6 bases). Trimming pared 2 bases from V and 0 bases from J, leaving 8 bases between. The germline V gene encodes CDR1 SEHNR and CDR2 FQNEAQ (reference sequence). This CDR3 is built from 15 residues.

This clone is a singleton in its sample. The chain is built from TRBV7-2 and TRBJ1-2; a possible D gene is TRBD1 (6 bases). V was shortened by 6 bases and J by 7 bases, with 15 bases between the two germline ends. The germline V gene encodes CDR1 SGHTA and CDR2 FQGNSA. The CDR3 loop spans 13 amino acids. CDR3 in amino acids: CASRGQRPGGYTF. The CDR3 region has the DNA TGTGCCAGCAGAGGACAGAGGCCGGGTGGCTACACCTTC.

This clone was picked up one time. V gene TRBV5-8 combines with J gene TRBJ1-1; D is unresolved. Trimming removed 0 bases from V and 7 bases from J, with 10 bases in between. This CDR3 contains 13 residues. CDR1 is SGHTS, CDR2 YDEGEE, per germline. The CDR3 DNA is TGTGCCAGCAGCTTGGCGGGGTCAGATGAAGCTTTCTTT. Translation: CASSLAGSDEAFF.

The chain carries TRBV15 and TRBJ1-1, with a weak D call TRBD1 (5 bases). The CDR3 loop spans 16 amino acids. V lost 1 base and J 4 bases, leaving 16 bases between the germline ends. Germline-derived CDR1 and CDR2 are LNHNV and YYDKDF (reference sequence). The CDR3 coding sequence is TGTGCCACCAGCAGAGCTGGGGGGAGCTTGTCCACTGAAGCTTTCTTT. Translating it yields CATSRAGGSLSTEAFF.

The V and J genes are TRBV30 and TRBJ1-4; TRBD1 aligns across 8 bases. V lost 3 bases and J lost 2; bases outside the gene matches: 2. The V gene's germline CDR1 is GTSNPN and CDR2 SVGIG (reference sequence). The CDR3 is 14 residues long. In DNA form, the CDR3 reads TGTGCCTGGAGGACAGGGGTTACTAATGAAAAACTGTTTTTT. Amino acids: CAWRTGVTNEKLFF.

The chain is built from TRBV4-1 and TRBJ2-3; the D is unclear. Germline V gene lookup returns CDR1 MGHRA and CDR2 YSYEKL. V lost 1 base to trimming and J lost 0 bases, with 8 bases between them. CDR3 length equals 15 residues. In nucleotides, the CDR3 is TGCGCCAGCAGCCAAGGGCAGCCAAGCACAGATACGCAGTATTTT. It yields the protein CASSQGQPSTDTQYF.

The chain couples TRBV19 to TRBJ1-2, with D hard to call. V lost 7 bases and J 0 bases, leaving 15 bases between the germline ends. Germline V CDR1 and CDR2: LNHDA, SQIVND (reference sequence). This CDR3 is 15 amino acids long. CDR3 region: CASTDGKKTNYGYTF. CDR3 sequence (DNA): TGTGCCAGTACCGATGGGAAGAAGACTAACTATGGCTACACCTTC.

The chain combines TRBV6-4 with TRBJ1-5; D is unresolved. The V and J ends lost 3 bases and 6 bases respectively, with 9 bases between them. The germline V gene has CDR1 MRHNA and CDR2 SNTAGT. This CDR3 is built from 13 residues. The chain's CDR3 is CASSEEEGQPQHF. CDR3 coding DNA: TGTGCCAGCAGTGAGGAGGAGGGTCAGCCCCAGCATTTT.

The V and J genes are TRBV5-5 and TRBJ2-7; 7 nucleotides agree with TRBD1. CDR1 is SGHKS, CDR2 YYEKEE, per germline (reference sequence). With V trimmed by 3 bases and J by 4 bases, 7 bases remained unmatched. The CDR3 totals 14 residues. Here the CDR3 reads CASSWPGTAYEQYF. The CDR3 coding sequence is TGTGCCAGCAGCTGGCCAGGGACAGCTTACGAGCAGTACTTC.

In DNA, the CDR3 is TGTGCCAGCAGTGGCACACGCTCACCCCTCCACTTT. It is translated as CASSGTRSPLHF. This chain connects TRBV2 to TRBJ1-6; D is unclear. The CDR3 has 12 residues. Germline-derived CDR1 and CDR2 are SNHLY and FYNNEI. Trimming removed 4 bases from V and 10 bases from J, with 8 bases in between.

The V gene is TRBV4-1, the J gene TRBJ1-5; 10 nucleotides line up with TRBD1. This CDR3 contains 17 residues. Germline V gene lookup returns CDR1 MGHRA and CDR2 YSYEKL. The V gene end was trimmed by 3 bases and the J gene end by 0 bases; junction bases not matched to a gene: 5. The CDR3 DNA reads as TGCGCCAGCAGCCAGGCGACAGGGGGCCGTAGCAATCAGCCCCAGCATTTT. Amino acid sequence: CASSQATGGRSNQPQHF.

This CDR3 is CASSESLPGQGYGYTF. The CDR3 bases are TGTGCCAGCAGTGAATCCCTTCCGGGACAGGGGTATGGCTACACCTTC. The chain combines TRBV6-1 with TRBJ1-2; 10 positions match TRBD1. The CDR3 totals 16 residues. With 2 bases clipped from V and 5 bases from J, the junction kept 8 bases outside the gene matches. The V gene's germline CDR1 is MNHNS and CDR2 SASEGT.

The genes are TRBV7-2 and TRBJ2-1; either TRBD1 or TRBD2 may fit D (5 bases each). The CDR3 runs 14 residues. The ends were cut back, 4 bases at V and 10 bases at J, with 17 bases in the middle. CDR1 and CDR2 from the germline V gene are SGHTA and FQGNSA. CDR3 residues: CASSSWLSGSEQFF. In DNA, the CDR3 is TGTGCCAGCAGCTCATGGTTATCAGGGAGCGAGCAGTTCTTC.

The chain combines TRBV9 with TRBJ1-5; D is possibly TRBD1 (5 bases). The V and J ends lost 0 bases and 2 bases respectively, with 9 bases between them. This CDR3 is built from 15 residues. CDR1 and CDR2 (germline): SGDLS, YYNGEE. DNA for the CDR3: TGTGCCAGCAGCGTAGGGGCAGGGCGCAATCAGCCCCAGCATTTT. Encoded protein: CASSVGAGRNQPQHF.

The chain has TRBV30 and TRBJ2-5, with 7 bases matching TRBD1. In germline, CDR1 is GTSNPN, CDR2 SVGIG (reference sequence). The CDR3 loop spans 13 amino acids. After removal of 4 bases from V and 5 bases from J, the junction contained 7 bases not matched to a gene. The CDR3 reads CAWNRQGLETQYF. The CDR3 nucleotides read TGTGCCTGGAACCGACAGGGTTTGGAGACCCAGTACTTC.

This clone came up once. The CDR3 nucleotides are TGCAGCGTTGAAACCTTTCGGGACACTGAAGCTTTCTTT. It yields the protein CSVETFRDTEAFF. The chain joins TRBV29-1 to TRBJ1-1; D unresolved. V was cut by 2 bases and J by 3 bases, with 10 bases left in between. Germline lookup yields CDR1 SQVTM and CDR2 ANQGSEA. This CDR3 has 13 amino acids. Looking up the rest from reference TRBV29-1 and TRBJ1-1 gives the full variable domain: SAVISQKPSRDICQRGTSLTIQCQVDSQVTMMFWYRQQPGQSLTLIATANQGSEATYESGFVIDKFPISRPNLTFSTLTVSNMSPEDSSIYLCSVETFRDTEAFFGQGTRLTVV.

The J gene is TRBJ1-1, the V gene TRBV6-5; 9 nucleotides align to TRBD1. CDR3 size: 14 residues. With 4 bases clipped from V and 4 bases from J, the junction kept 4 bases outside the gene matches. Germline CDR1 reads MNHEY; CDR2 reads SVGAGI. In nucleotides, the CDR3 is TGTGCCAGCAGTTGGGACAGGGTCACCACTGAAGCTTTCTTT. Translating it yields CASSWDRVTTEAFF.

The gene calls are TRBV6-2 or TRBV6-3 and TRBJ1-2; weak D call: TRBD1 (5 bases). V lost 0 bases, J lost 7 bases, and 18 bases lay in between. The CDR3 covers 16 residues. The germline V gene encodes CDR1 MNHEY and CDR2 SVGEGT. The CDR3 reads CASSYSRLRQGSGYTF. DNA of the CDR3: TGTGCCAGCAGTTACTCGAGGTTACGGCAGGGAAGTGGCTACACCTTC.

The V and J genes are TRBV29-1 and TRBJ1-2; D remains unclear. The germline CDR1 and CDR2 sequences are SQVTM and ANQGSEA. CDR3 size: 14 residues. V was shortened by 3 bases and J by 0 bases, with 11 bases between the two germline ends. CDR3 bases: TGCAGCGTTGATCGGGTGAGGGCTAACTATGGCTACACCTTC. Residues: CSVDRVRANYGYTF.